This T cell receptor (beta chain) comes out of a study of Tregs in tolerant kidney transplant recipients. General observations from the study: Biological reproducibility was not directly addressed in this study. Few patients were studied, so findings need validation in larger groups. Expanding Tregs on activated donor B cells appeared to best identify donor-specific TCRbeta clones.

V lost 2 bases to trimming and J lost 6 bases, with 14 bases between them. Germline loops: CDR1 KGHSH, CDR2 LQKENI. The CDR3 spans 15 residues. Unstimulated Tregs (CD4+CD25+CD127-) and CD4+CD25- non-Tregs were sorted from PBMCs. Concerning this clone: Its target is unknown.

Using immunoSEQ multiplex PCR, the repertoire was profiled, and TCRdb retains in-frame clones only, with some absent. The data hold more than 95,000 clones, with 92% observed a single time. The TCR was taken from a human donor in good health. The rearrangement uses TRBV18 and TRBJ2-1, with D perhaps TRBD1 or TRBD2 (7 bases each). Material: CD4+ T cells from blood. The CDR3 is CASSPSQGGFNEQFF. The CDR3 DNA follows: TGTGCCAGCTCACCATCCCAGGGGGGGTTCAATGAGCAGTTCTTC. The full variable domain, completed using reference TRBV18 and TRBJ2-1, is NAGVMQNPRHLVRRRGQEARLRCSPMKGHSHVYWYRQLPEEGLKFMVYLQKENIIDESGMPKERFSAEFPKEGPSILRIQQVVRGDSAAYFCASSPSQGGFNEQFFGPGTRLTVL.